This is a list of T cell receptor beta chains from one sample in a study of beta chain features in type 1 diabetes. Profiling relied on immunoSEQ multiplex PCR, and the TCRdb table lists in-frame clones only, not all of them. This sample yields hundreds of thousands of clones, of which 14% are seen a single time; more than 6.5% belongs to the top ten. Sequenced material: central memory CD4+ T cells from blood. These receptors all stem from a man under 40 in good health. Each CDR3 is given with its conserved first and last residue. Each record gives: D gene, clone size, J gene, V gene, CDR3 protein, CDR3 DNA. A D gene is named only where the DNA matches it firmly. The size of a clone is reported for some rows only, either as once, few or many, or as a class for expanded clones.

D gene: NA
clone size: NA
J gene: TRBJ1-2
V gene: TRBV9
CDR3 protein: CASSVRGGQGYTF
CDR3 DNA: TGTGCCAGCAGCGTACGCGGGGGGCAAGGCTACACCTTC

D gene: NA
clone size: few
J gene: TRBJ2-2
V gene: TRBV7-2
CDR3 protein: CASSETRVNTGELFF
CDR3 DNA: TGTGCCAGCAGCGAGACCAGGGTGAACACCGGGGAGCTGTTTTTT

D gene: NA
clone size: few
J gene: TRBJ1-2
V gene: TRBV6-5
CDR3 protein: CASSYLQGLYGYTF
CDR3 DNA: TGTGCCAGCAGTTACCTACAGGGTCTGTATGGCTACACCTTC

D gene: NA
clone size: NA
J gene: TRBJ2-7
V gene: TRBV7-2
CDR3 protein: CASSSSPSYEQYF
CDR3 DNA: TGTGCCAGCAGCTCGTCACCCTCCTACGAGCAGTACTTC

D gene: NA
clone size: many
J gene: TRBJ2-2
V gene: TRBV12-5
CDR3 protein: CASGPEVGELFF
CDR3 DNA: TGTGCTAGTGGTCCAGAGGTCGGGGAGCTGTTTTTT

D gene: TRBD1
clone size: few
J gene: TRBJ2-2
V gene: TRBV7-2
CDR3 protein: CASSFQPGGTGELFF
CDR3 DNA: TGTGCCAGCAGCTTTCAGCCAGGGGGTACCGGGGAGCTGTTTTTT

D gene: NA
clone size: NA
J gene: TRBJ1-2
V gene: TRBV7-6
CDR3 protein: CASSLDPAGYGYTF
CDR3 DNA: TGTGCCAGCAGCTTAGACCCGGCGGGGTATGGCTACACCTTC

D gene: TRBD1
clone size: once
J gene: TRBJ2-1
V gene: TRBV6-5
CDR3 protein: CASGGRGLRHPLFF
CDR3 DNA: TGTGCCAGTGGGGGAAGGGGGCTGCGGCACCCACTCTTCTTC

D gene: NA
clone size: few
J gene: TRBJ2-3
V gene: TRBV7-9
CDR3 protein: CASSPGDRTDTQYF
CDR3 DNA: TGTGCCAGCAGCCCCGGGGACCGCACAGATACGCAGTATTTT

D gene: NA
clone size: few
J gene: TRBJ1-2
V gene: TRBV7-2
CDR3 protein: CASRHMVGDYGYTF
CDR3 DNA: TGTGCCAGCAGGCATATGGTAGGGGACTATGGCTACACCTTC

D gene: TRBD1
clone size: few
J gene: TRBJ2-1
V gene: TRBV6-6
CDR3 protein: CASSRPGTGSYNEQFF
CDR3 DNA: TGTGCCAGCAGTCGTCCGGGGACAGGGTCCTACAATGAGCAGTTCTTC

D gene: NA
clone size: many
J gene: TRBJ2-1
V gene: TRBV10-1
CDR3 protein: CASNRRGNNEQFF
CDR3 DNA: TGCGCCAGCAACCGGAGAGGTAACAATGAGCAGTTCTTC

D gene: NA
clone size: NA
J gene: TRBJ1-5
V gene: TRBV27
CDR3 protein: CASSWGRGNQPQHF
CDR3 DNA: TGTGCCAGCAGTTGGGGCAGGGGTAATCAGCCCCAGCATTTT

D gene: TRBD2
clone size: NA
J gene: TRBJ2-5
V gene: TRBV7-8
CDR3 protein: CASSRGGRETQYF
CDR3 DNA: TGTGCCAGCAGTCGGGGGGGTCGAGAGACCCAGTACTTC

D gene: NA
clone size: few
J gene: TRBJ2-3
V gene: TRBV15
CDR3 protein: CATSRDQVGGGQDTQYF
CDR3 DNA: TGTGCCACCAGCAGAGATCAGGTGGGAGGGGGCCAAGATACGCAGTATTTT

D gene: NA
clone size: NA
J gene: TRBJ2-5
V gene: TRBV7-9
CDR3 protein: CASSPSTGETQYF
CDR3 DNA: TGTGCCAGCAGCCCAAGTACGGGGGAGACCCAGTACTTC

D gene: NA
clone size: NA
J gene: TRBJ2-1
V gene: TRBV6-6
CDR3 protein: CASTEGGKRYNEQFF
CDR3 DNA: TGTGCCAGCACCGAAGGCGGGAAACGTTACAATGAGCAGTTCTTC

D gene: TRBD2
clone size: few
J gene: TRBJ2-1
V gene: TRBV2
CDR3 protein: CASSLGIGGRSNEQFF
CDR3 DNA: TGTGCCAGCAGCTTAGGCATCGGCGGGAGGTCAAATGAGCAGTTCTTC

D gene: NA
clone size: few
J gene: TRBJ2-5
V gene: TRBV7-9
CDR3 protein: CASSKLLTEQETQYF
CDR3 DNA: TGTGCCAGCAGCAAGCTATTGACAGAGCAAGAGACCCAGTACTTC

D gene: NA
clone size: many
J gene: TRBJ1-6
V gene: TRBV27
CDR3 protein: CASTSGTGNNSPLHF
CDR3 DNA: TGTGCCAGCACCTCAGGGACTGGGAATAATTCACCCCTCCACTTT

D gene: TRBD1
clone size: many
J gene: TRBJ2-1
V gene: TRBV14
CDR3 protein: CASSQLGAGGYNEQFF
CDR3 DNA: TGTGCCAGCAGCCAACTCGGGGCAGGGGGCTACAATGAGCAGTTCTTC

D gene: NA
clone size: NA
J gene: TRBJ1-1
V gene: TRBV30
CDR3 protein: CAWSTTRIGTEAFF
CDR3 DNA: TGTGCCTGGAGTACCACAAGGATAGGGACTGAAGCTTTCTTT

D gene: NA
clone size: NA
J gene: TRBJ1-1
V gene: TRBV5-1
CDR3 protein: CASSLVGMARGAAEAFF
CDR3 DNA: TGCGCCAGCAGCTTGGTGGGTATGGCGAGGGGCGCGGCTGAAGCTTTCTTT

D gene: TRBD1
clone size: NA
J gene: TRBJ1-2
V gene: TRBV6-1
CDR3 protein: CASSVGTANYGYTF
CDR3 DNA: TGTGCCAGCAGCGTAGGGACAGCGAACTATGGCTACACCTTC

D gene: TRBD1
clone size: many
J gene: TRBJ2-3
V gene: TRBV28
CDR3 protein: CASRGQGFGTDTQYF
CDR3 DNA: TGTGCCAGCAGAGGACAGGGATTTGGCACAGATACGCAGTATTTT

D gene: TRBD1
clone size: few
J gene: TRBJ1-1
V gene: TRBV6-5
CDR3 protein: CASSRTGVNTEAFF
CDR3 DNA: TGTGCCAGCAGCAGGACAGGGGTGAACACTGAAGCTTTCTTT

D gene: NA
clone size: NA
J gene: TRBJ1-4
V gene: TRBV7-2
CDR3 protein: CASSLPGRVEKLFF
CDR3 DNA: TGTGCCAGCAGCTTGCCAGGGAGAGTTGAAAAACTGTTTTTT

D gene: TRBD1
clone size: NA
J gene: TRBJ1-6
V gene: TRBV7-2
CDR3 protein: CASSLGQASPLHF
CDR3 DNA: TGTGCCAGCAGCTTGGGACAGGCGAGTCCCCTCCACTTT

D gene: TRBD2
clone size: few
J gene: TRBJ2-5
V gene: TRBV7-8
CDR3 protein: CASSITSGTETQYF
CDR3 DNA: TGTGCCAGCAGCATAACTAGCGGGACGGAGACCCAGTACTTC